The 10 T cell receptor beta chains below come from one sample, sequenced in a study of cytomegalovirus exposure and HLA in healthy donors. TCRdb keeps only in-frame clones here, not all; method: immunoSEQ multiplex PCR. The sample carries some 110,000 clones, more than 70% recorded once. The sample consisted of PBMCs. These receptors came from a man aged 18 to 30 in good health and CMV-seronegative.

This clone was seen at least ten times. The chain is built from TRBV7-9 and TRBJ1-1; D is ambiguous. The V and J ends lost 7 bases and 1 base respectively, with 13 bases between them. The CDR3 is made up of 14 amino acids. The germline V gene has CDR1 SEHNR and CDR2 FQNEAQ (reference sequence). The CDR3 region has the DNA TGTGCCAGCACCACCTCCCCAGGGAACACTGAAGCTTTCTTT. Translation gives CASTTSPGNTEAFF.

The gene calls are TRBV19 and TRBJ1-1; D is undetermined. The CDR3 contains 11 residues. The V end lost 6 bases, the J end lost 2 bases, and 4 bases lay between the germline ends. CDR1 and CDR2 from the germline V gene are LNHDA and SQIVND (reference sequence). The CDR3 here is CASRANTEAFF. The CDR3 coding sequence is TGTGCCAGTAGGGCAAACACTGAAGCTTTCTTT.

As DNA, the CDR3 is TGTGCCATCAGGGACTTGAGCTCCTACGAGCAGTACTTC. Encoded protein: CAIRDLSSYEQYF. The V call is TRBV10-3, the J call TRBJ2-7; a weak D match, TRBD2 (5 bases). The CDR3 extends over 13 amino acids. Trimming took off 6 bases at V and 0 bases at J, with 9 bases between the two ends. Germline-derived CDR1 and CDR2 are ENHRY and SYGVKD.

This clone appeared once. The chain uses TRBV6-6 and TRBJ1-2, with 11 bases identical to TRBD1. V shed 10 bases and J 7 bases; nucleotides not matched to a gene: 8. The CDR3 totals 13 residues. CDR1 and CDR2 from the germline V gene are MNHNY and SVGAGI (reference sequence). CDR3 sequence (DNA): TGTGCCACCCGGGACAGGGGGGAGTCTGGCTACACCTTC. Amino acids: CATRDRGESGYTF.

The J gene is TRBJ1-1, the V gene TRBV29-1; possibly TRBD1 for D (6 bases). There are 15 residues in the CDR3. CDR1 SQVTM and CDR2 ANQGSEA come from the germline V gene. Trimming took 7 bases from V and 1 from J, leaving 19 bases between them. The CDR3: CSGEQGYGRNTEAFF. Here the CDR3 DNA reads TGCAGCGGGGAACAGGGATACGGTAGGAACACTGAAGCTTTCTTT.

This clone was counted a single time. This chain connects TRBV7-8 to TRBJ1-5, with D hard to call. The length of the CDR3 is 14 residues. CDR1 is SGHVS and CDR2 is FQNEAQ in the germline V gene. V was shortened by 5 bases and J by 6 bases, with 14 bases between the two germline ends. The DNA of the CDR3 is TGTGCCAGCAGCCGGATCGGGGTAGGTCAGCCCCAGCATTTT. Translated: CASSRIGVGQPQHF.

The chain joins TRBV11-2 to TRBJ1-6; D possibly corresponds to TRBD1 (6 bases). This CDR3 has 14 amino acids. Germline assignment: CDR1 SGHAT and CDR2 FQNNGV. The V gene lost 4 bases and the J gene lost 9 bases, with 13 bases spanning the gap. The CDR3 protein is CASSSRGLGSPLHF. DNA of the CDR3: TGTGCCAGCAGCTCCAGGGGCTTAGGTTCACCCCTCCACTTT.

This rearrangement joins TRBV29-1 to TRBJ1-1, with 8 bases aligning to TRBD1. Looked up from germline, CDR1 is SQVTM and CDR2 is ANQGSEA. This CDR3 region has 16 residues. The V segment lost 6 bases and the J segment 7 bases; nucleotides outside the gene matches: 19. The CDR3 nucleotides are TGCAGCGTCCATCACCTGTTCGGACAGGGTCGGGGTGAAGCTTTCTTT. Residues: CSVHHLFGQGRGEAFF.

The chain is built from TRBV5-1 and TRBJ1-1; D uncertain. Between the trimmed V and J ends, which lost 0 bases and 1 base, there was a span of 7 bases. The length of the CDR3 is 14 residues. From germline, CDR1 is SGHRS and CDR2 YFSETQ. In DNA, the CDR3 is TGCGCCAGCAGCTTGGAACGGAGGAACACTGAAGCTTTCTTT. This gives the protein CASSLERRNTEAFF.

The chain recombines TRBV11-2 with TRBJ1-1; D remains unclear. V lost 1 base to trimming and J lost 5 bases, with 8 bases between them. Germline CDR1 reads SGHAT; CDR2 reads FQNNGV. The CDR3 totals 13 residues. CDR3 residues: CASSLVGLTEAFF. As DNA, the CDR3 is TGTGCCAGCAGCTTAGTGGGCTTGACTGAAGCTTTCTTT.